This T cell receptor (beta chain) was sequenced in a study of T cells in localized non-small cell lung cancer (dated by TCRdb to about 2020). Some background on the complete study: Comparing tumors with uninvolved tumor-adjacent lungs, the study looked at the T cell repertoires of 236 patients with early-stage NSCLC. The cohort consisted of 200 to 250 treatment-naive NSCLC patients whose localized lung tumors had been resected. NSCLC patients had a mean age of approximately 70 years, and around 140 were male and 85 to 110 female. The study at large found these results: Since the design was exploratory, TCR variables were selected using unadjusted p-values with no false-discovery rate correction. Because multi-region sequencing of the tumors was not done, intratumor heterogeneity could not be ruled out. A median of 57 of the top 100 tumor clones turned up in the paired uninvolved adjacent lung, and 25 to 35 of those clones also ranked among the top 100 of that same adjacent lung. Uninvolved tumor-adjacent lung showed the highest T cell clonality, higher than tumor, which suggests more focused antigenic responses in the uninvolved tumor-adjacent lung. Longer overall survival was associated with higher blood T cell density, whereas shorter survival was associated with higher adjacent-lung clonality.

At diagnosis, tumor, uninvolved tumor-adjacent lung and peripheral blood were collected and then preserved as a mix of FFPE and fresh-frozen material. This clone appeared a few times. Its antigen specificity is not known. The sample holds no much larger clone one base away, and base qualities are not on file. TCR beta CDR3 regions were sequenced from DNA using the immunoSEQ Assay. As for the original processing: To compute T cell density, TCR beta template counts were normalized to usable DNA, which was estimated by amplifying housekeeping genes. Richness was estimated with the preseqR package, extrapolating to 400,000 templates for PBMC samples and 120,000 templates for tissue samples. Clonality was taken to be one minus Pielou's evenness. Differential abundance testing on productive amino-acid clonotypes, with a minimum total count of 5 and an alpha of 0.1, was used to identify tissue-enriched TCRs. The Jaccard Index and the Morisita Overlap Index were used to measure repertoire overlap between compartments. GLIPH grouped TCR beta CDR3s together with public tetramer-defined viral CDR3s, and a viral motif had to include at least three viral sequences and show V-gene enrichment. The source is immuneACCESS, and TCRdb retained only in-frame sequences with V and J called. Part of the clones is not carried over; for the studies checked, unresolved V genes explain less than half of this, and the remainder is unexplained. That table supplies the V and J calls and clone size; D and trimming were determined from the DNA. The sample table shows approximately 1,500 clones, and under 25% are seen once. The ten largest clones take up roughly a quarter of the sample.

Counted from cysteine to phenylalanine, this CDR3 has 15 amino acids. The sequence is cut down to CDR3 DNA, 45 bases in frame from base 1. The germline V gene supplies CDR1 KGHSH and CDR2 LQKENI. At the junction V is shortened by 0 bases and J by 3 bases, with 12 bases in between. This chain joins TRBV18 to TRBJ2-7; TRBD2 might be the D gene, on 6 matching bases. The sequencing here drew on lung tumor tissue, taken before any cancer treatment. This TCR was recovered from a man between 35 and 75 years old with stage III squamous cell lung carcinoma. The nucleotide sequence is TGTGCCAGCTCACCACCGGCGGGATTCAACTACGAGCAGTACTTC. This codes for CASSPPAGFNYEQYF.